This TCR beta chain was recorded in a study of shared clonotypes between healthy human individuals. Data came from immunoSEQ multiplex PCR; TCRdb stores just in-frame clones and leaves some out. The sample has about 1.1 million clones, approximately 80% seen once; the top ten hold 0.55% to 0.7%. Adult donors, all healthy and HIV-negative, had no recent acute infections or vaccinations. The investigators split CD4+ cells into a CD45RA+ naive subset and a CD45RA-negative memory subset. Germline V CDR1 and CDR2: SGHRS, YFSETQ. CDR3 length: 15 amino acids. V was clipped by 0 bases and J by 2 bases, with 11 bases between them.

The chain links TRBV5-1 to TRBJ2-5; unclear D gene. Sequencing was performed on memory CD4+ T cells from PBMCs. Subset meaning: CD45RA-negative fraction. This clonotype was sampled from a young man in good health. Some clones in this sample may be carry-over from other donors' samples. The CDR3 loop is CASSLEYGRQETQYF. The CDR3 region has the DNA TGCGCCAGCAGCTTGGAGTACGGTCGACAAGAGACCCAGTACTTC.